A selection of T cell receptor beta chains follows, all from one sample in a study of spatial heterogeneity in lung cancer. MiXCR was run by TCRdb on the 5' RACE reads, yielding one entry per CDR3 protein. The sample has around 44,000 distinct CDR3 sequences, approximately 10% seen once. The source material was PBMCs, sampled at follow-up. The receptors were gathered from a female donor with early-stage non-small cell lung cancer. Each CDR3 is given with its conserved first and last residue. D genes are given only for firm matches. Some rows have no size entry. The others give once, few or many, or a class for an expanded clone.

v_call	j_call	clone_size	d_call	cdr3_aa	cdr3_nt
TRBV7-9	TRBJ1-3	many	TRBD1	CASSSDRGHTIYF	TGTGCCAGCAGCTCCGACAGGGGCCACACCATATATTTT
TRBV10-3	TRBJ2-5	NA	NA	CAISESVETQYF	TGTGCCATCAGTGAGTCAGTGGAGACCCAGTACTTC
TRBV29-1	TRBJ2-3	many	NA	CSFLRTDTQYF	TGCAGCTTTCTGCGCACAGATACGCAGTATTTT
TRBV5-1	TRBJ1-2	many	TRBD1	CASSAGQGARYGYTF	TGCGCCAGCAGCGCCGGACAGGGGGCTAGGTATGGCTACACCTTC
TRBV29-1	TRBJ2-7	many	TRBD1	CSVGRQGSHEQYF	TGCAGCGTTGGTCGACAGGGGTCCCACGAGCAGTACTTC
TRBV7-6	TRBJ1-1	many	NA	CASSLKQGATEAFF	TGTGCCAGCAGCTTAAAACAGGGCGCCACTGAAGCTTTCTTT
TRBV12-3/TRBV12-4	TRBJ1-5	NA	NA	CASSKSNQPQHF	TGTGCCAGCAGTAAGAGCAATCAGCCCCAGCATTTT
TRBV6-2/TRBV6-3	TRBJ2-1	many	TRBD2	CASSFGGAAYNEQFF	TGTGCCAGCAGTTTCGGGGGGGCAGCCTACAATGAGCAGTTCTTC
TRBV20-1	TRBJ1-1	NA	TRBD1	CSARETGLREAFF	TGCAGTGCTAGAGAGACAGGGTTGAGGGAAGCTTTCTTT
TRBV29-1	TRBJ2-5	many	TRBD2	CSVVLAKDTQYF	TGCAGCGTTGTACTAGCGAAGGATACCCAGTACTTC
TRBV7-9	TRBJ2-5	many	NA	CASSLTQGTGETQYF	TGTGCCAGCAGCCTGACCCAGGGGACGGGGGAGACCCAGTACTTC
TRBV25-1	TRBJ1-1	NA	NA	CASSRGGYTEAFF	TGTGCCAGCAGTCGTGGGGGCTACACTGAAGCTTTCTTT
TRBV25-1	TRBJ2-2	many	NA	CASSITGYTGELFF	TGTGCCAGCAGTATCACAGGGTACACCGGGGAGCTGTTTTTT
TRBV7-2	TRBJ2-3	few	NA	CASSLTSLQTQYF	TGTGCCAGCAGCTTGACTAGTCTACAAACGCAGTATTTT
TRBV2	TRBJ2-1	many	NA	CASSVRGTLYNEQFF	TGTGCCAGCAGTGTAAGAGGGACCTTATACAATGAGCAGTTCTTC
TRBV6-2/TRBV6-3	TRBJ2-2	many	NA	CASSSGPSNTGELFF	TGTGCCAGCAGTTCCGGACCCTCTAACACCGGGGAGCTGTTTTTT
TRBV5-1	TRBJ2-1	NA	TRBD2	CASSLQPSGGPYNEQFF	TGCGCCAGCAGCTTACAGCCCAGCGGGGGGCCGTACAATGAGCAGTTCTTC
TRBV20-1	TRBJ2-5	many	NA	CSASNGASAVQETQYF	TGCAGTGCTAGTAACGGGGCAAGCGCCGTACAAGAGACCCAGTACTTC